This paragraph covers one TCR beta chain sequence. As yet, its antigen is unknown. This sample stems from a study of T-cell reconstitution after alpha-beta-depleted transplantation in children. Germline V CDR1 and CDR2: DFQATT, SNEGSKA (reference sequence). This CDR3 contains 14 residues. V dropped 4 bases and J dropped 2; count of bases not matched to a gene: 6. Preparation of the TCRbeta library was carried out with unique molecular identifiers. One entry per CDR3 protein, called by TCRdb with MiXCR from the PCR reads. The table has roughly 490,000 distinct CDR3 sequences, 11% seen once. Study conclusions and caveats: High day-60 TCRbeta diversity in some patients came from surviving recipient T cells and thymic progenitors.

Sequenced material: PBMCs, mostly from graft donor cells, taken 180 days after TCRalphabeta/CD19-depleted stem cell transplant. The chain employs TRBV20-1 and TRBJ2-3, with 7 bases aligning to TRBD1. The receptor was isolated from a female patient aged 2-10 years who had a stem cell transplant for aplastic anemia, so the T cells may come from the graft donor. The CDR3 bases are TGCAGTGCTATTTACAGGGGCTACACAGATACGCAGTATTTT. Protein sequence: CSAIYRGYTDTQYF.